A single sample is the source of the 27 T cell receptor beta chains below, sequenced in a study of T cell responses to AZD1222 COVID-19 vaccine. Sequencing was performed with immunoSEQ multiplex PCR; in TCRdb, only in-frame clones are kept and a portion is missing. Here the sample spans 110,000 to 150,000 clones, approximately 85% being singletons. This sample comprised peripheral blood, obtained on day 0 of AZD1222 vaccination. The receptor source for this set is an adult in good health.

This clone was recorded a few times. The V gene is TRBV6-5, the J gene TRBJ1-1, with D maybe TRBD1 (5 bases). V was shortened by 2 bases and J by 6 bases, with 16 bases between the two germline ends. CDR3 length: 15 amino acids. Germline V CDR1 and CDR2: MNHEY, SVGAGI. CDR3 loop: CASSYGAGLVAEAFF. The DNA for the CDR3 is TGTGCCAGCAGTTACGGGGCCGGGTTAGTGGCTGAAGCTTTCTTT.

V and J are TRBV7-9 and TRBJ2-1; the D gene is possibly TRBD2 (6 bases). This CDR3 contains 16 residues. The V and J ends lost 5 bases and 5 bases respectively, with 19 bases between them. CDR1 is SEHNR and CDR2 is FQNEAQ in the germline V gene (reference sequence). The chain's CDR3 is CASSTGGGLGNNEQFF. As DNA, the CDR3 is TGTGCCAGCAGCACAGGCGGAGGGTTGGGCAACAATGAGCAGTTCTTC.

In this sample, this clone turned up a few times. The genes are TRBV12-3 or TRBV12-4 and TRBJ2-2; D is ambiguous. Trimming removed 5 bases from V and 6 bases from J, with 10 bases in between. This CDR3 has 13 amino acids. For the CDR3, the DNA is TGTGCCAGCAGTACCGGACCCGCCGGGGAGCTGTTTTTT. This codes for CASSTGPAGELFF.

For the CDR3, the DNA is TGTGCCACCGCAAGAGAGGAGAACACTGAAGCTTTCTTT. Its translation: CATAREENTEAFF. The V call is TRBV2, the J call TRBJ1-1; D uncertain. The CDR3 has 13 amino acids. V was pared by 10 bases and J by 1 base, with 13 bases between. Germline values: CDR1 SNHLY, CDR2 FYNNEI.

The rearrangement joins TRBV18 to TRBJ2-3, with TRBD2 matching over 12 bases. Per the germline V gene, CDR1 is KGHSH and CDR2 is LQKENI. J gave up 4 bases and V 5 bases, and 4 bases lay outside the gene matches. The CDR3 covers 15 residues. The CDR3 sequence: CASSGLAGTSDTQYF. CDR3 in DNA: TGTGCCAGCTCAGGACTAGCGGGAACATCAGATACGCAGTATTTT.

The chain links TRBV2 to TRBJ1-5; TRBD1 might be the D (5 bases). Trimming shortened V by 8 bases and J by 2 bases, and 13 bases separated the two germline ends. The CDR3 totals 14 residues. Germline V gene sequence: CDR1 SNHLY, CDR2 FYNNEI. In nucleotides, the CDR3 is TGTGCCAGCGTCGCGGGACTGGGCAATCAGCCCCAGCATTTT. Its protein is CASVAGLGNQPQHF.

The chain is built from TRBV30 and TRBJ1-1; maybe TRBD1 (5 bases). The CDR3 sequence is 13 residues long. In germline, CDR1 is GTSNPN, CDR2 SVGIG (reference sequence). Trimming left V 4 bases short and J 3 bases short, with 12 bases between. The CDR3 bases are TGTGCCTGGACAGATGGAGGGGACACTGAAGCTTTCTTT. It specifies CAWTDGGDTEAFF.

This clone was seen once. The gene calls are TRBV3-1 (or the pseudogene TRBV3-2) and TRBJ2-3; D is uncertain. This CDR3 is built from 11 residues. Per germline, CDR1 LGHDT and CDR2 YNNKEL (reference sequence). V was shortened by 8 bases and J by 6 bases, with 9 bases between the two germline ends. In DNA form, the CDR3 reads TGTGCCAGCGCCGTTGGTGATACGCAGTATTTT. Translation gives CASAVGDTQYF.

The chain couples TRBV3-1 (or the pseudogene TRBV3-2) to TRBJ2-4; 10 bases align to TRBD2. The CDR3 contains 16 residues. Germline-derived CDR1 and CDR2 are LGHDT and YNNKEL (reference sequence). The V segment lost 4 bases and the J segment 8 bases; nucleotides outside the gene matches: 11. CDR3 coding DNA: TGTGCCAGCAGCCCGGCGGCTAGCGGGAGTTGGTACATTCAGTACTTC. Translated, it gives CASSPAASGSWYIQYF.

This chain links TRBV5-5 with TRBJ2-7; D gene unclear. The germline V gene encodes CDR1 SGHKS and CDR2 YYEKEE (reference sequence). The CDR3 runs 11 residues. V was trimmed by 0 bases and J by 13 bases, leaving 11 bases between them. The CDR3 reads CASSLGKYLYF. In nucleotides, the CDR3 is TGTGCCAGCAGCTTGGGCAAGTATCTATACTTC.

The V call is TRBV14, the J call TRBJ1-1, with a possible D match to TRBD1 (5 bases). The V gene's germline CDR1 is SGHDN and CDR2 FVKESK. This CDR3 has 17 amino acids. V lost 3 bases and J 4 bases, leaving 21 bases between the germline ends. CDR3 sequence: CASSQGGALSPGTEAFF. CDR3 in DNA: TGTGCCAGCAGCCAGGGGGGAGCCCTGTCTCCTGGCACTGAAGCTTTCTTT.

The CDR3: CASSHWTSGIGELFF. DNA for the CDR3: TGTGCCAGCAGCCACTGGACTAGCGGGATCGGGGAGCTGTTTTTT. The chain couples TRBV28 to TRBJ2-2; 12 nucleotides match TRBD2. The CDR3 totals 15 residues. V shed 6 bases and J 7 bases; nucleotides not matched to a gene: 6. Per the germline V gene, CDR1 is MDHEN and CDR2 is SYDVKM.

V usage is TRBV4-1 and J usage is TRBJ2-2; 11 positions match TRBD1. The J segment lost 4 bases and the V segment lost 2 bases, leaving 9 bases of the junction unmatched. Germline CDR1 and CDR2: MGHRA and YSYEKL. The CDR3 consists of 18 residues. The CDR3 bases are TGCGCCAGCAGCCAAATGGGACAGGGGGATGTAGGCACCGGGGAGCTGTTTTTT. This translates into CASSQMGQGDVGTGELFF.

The gene calls are TRBV7-2 and TRBJ2-7, with D possibly being TRBD1 (5 bases). V lost 1 base to trimming and J lost 1 base, with 14 bases between them. The CDR3 is 16 amino acids. The V gene's germline CDR1 is SGHTA and CDR2 FQGNSA. The CDR3 is CASSLVGPGKSYEQYF. As DNA, the CDR3 is TGTGCCAGCAGCTTAGTCGGGCCAGGGAAATCCTACGAGCAGTACTTC. Variable domain in full (rest from reference TRBV7-2 and TRBJ2-7): GAGVSQSPSNKVTEKGKDVELRCDPISGHTALYWYRQSLGQGLEFLIYFQGNSAPDKSGLPSDRFSAERTGGSVSTLTIQRTQQEDSAVYLCASSLVGPGKSYEQYFGPGTRLTVT.

This clone was observed a few times. The genes are TRBV10-2 and TRBJ1-4; D unresolved. Per the germline V gene, CDR1 is WSHSY and CDR2 is SAAADI. The germline V and J ends were trimmed by 3 bases and 2 bases, with 7 bases remaining between them. This CDR3 is built from 14 residues. CDR3 DNA sequence: TGCGCCAGCAGTGACGTCCAGACTAATGAAAAACTGTTTTTT. This codes for CASSDVQTNEKLFF.

The rearrangement uses TRBV15 and TRBJ1-3; maybe TRBD1 (6 bases). Trimming took 6 bases from V and 1 from J, leaving 19 bases between them. CDR3 length: 17 residues. The germline V gene has CDR1 LNHNV and CDR2 YYDKDF (reference sequence). In nucleotides, the CDR3 is TGTGCCACCAGGACAGACAGGAAGGGGGAGTCTGGAAACACCATATATTTT. Protein sequence: CATRTDRKGESGNTIYF.

The V call is TRBV3-1 (or the pseudogene TRBV3-2), the J call TRBJ1-2; 8 bases are shared with TRBD1. This CDR3 has 16 amino acids. The V gene end was trimmed by 0 bases and the J gene end by 3 bases; junction bases not matched to a gene: 6. In germline, CDR1 is LGHDT, CDR2 YNNKEL (reference sequence). CDR3 loop: CASSQDQGARDYGYTF. CDR3 nucleotides: TGTGCCAGCAGCCAAGATCAGGGGGCGCGGGACTATGGCTACACCTTC.

The chain is built from TRBV11-3 and TRBJ2-2; D is undetermined. This CDR3 region has 13 residues. The germline V gene has CDR1 SGHNT and CDR2 YENEEA. V was cut by 8 bases and J by 4 bases, with 11 bases left in between. The CDR3 protein is CASSVGFTGELFF. For the CDR3, the DNA is TGTGCCAGCTCCGTAGGGTTCACCGGGGAGCTGTTTTTT.

The J gene is TRBJ1-2, the V gene TRBV9, with D tentatively TRBD1 (6 bases). The germline V and J ends were trimmed by 3 bases and 4 bases, with 16 bases remaining between them. CDR3 size: 15 residues. CDR1 and CDR2 from the germline V gene are SGDLS and YYNGEE. CDR3 region: CASSASQGRGYGYTF. For the CDR3, the DNA is TGTGCCAGCAGCGCATCACAGGGTCGGGGCTATGGCTACACCTTC.

This clone was counted once. The rearrangement joins TRBV7-6 to TRBJ1-1, with D perhaps TRBD1 (6 bases). Trimming took off 1 base at V and 4 bases at J, with 10 bases between the two ends. Germline CDR1 and CDR2: SGHVS and FNYEAQ. The CDR3 covers 14 residues. This chain's CDR3 is CASSLEGESTEAFF. CDR3 DNA sequence: TGTGCCAGCAGCTTAGAGGGGGAGAGCACTGAAGCTTTCTTT. The variable domain in full, with the rest retrieved from reference TRBV7-6 and TRBJ1-1, is GAGVSQSPRYKVTKRGQDVALRCDPISGHVSLYWYRQALGQGPEFLTYFNYEAQQDKSGLPNDRFSAERPEGSISTLTIQRTEQRDSAMYRCASSLEGESTEAFFGQGTRLTVV.

This clone was counted a single time. The V call is TRBV11-2, the J call TRBJ2-2, with 8 bases identical to TRBD2. Looked up from germline, CDR1 is SGHAT and CDR2 is FQNNGV. This CDR3 has 16 residues. Trimming at V came to 5 bases and at J to 3 bases, leaving 8 bases not matched to a gene. The CDR3 nucleotides read TGTGCCAGCAGCCCCACGGCGGGGGGCCACACCGGGGAGCTGTTTTTT. As protein: CASSPTAGGHTGELFF.

The CDR3 protein is CAITGTGVNQPQHF. The CDR3, as DNA: TGTGCCATAACCGGGACAGGGGTCAATCAGCCCCAGCATTTT. The rearrangement uses TRBV6-5 and TRBJ1-5; 10 positions agree with TRBD1. Germline V CDR1 and CDR2: MNHEY, SVGAGI. Trimming at V came to 10 bases and at J to 3 bases, leaving 6 bases not matched to a gene. The CDR3 totals 14 residues.

The chain joins TRBV5-1 to TRBJ2-4; a possible D gene is TRBD2 (6 bases). The V gene's germline CDR1 is SGHRS and CDR2 YFSETQ. Trimming shortened V by 5 bases and J by 2 bases, and 14 bases separated the two germline ends. The CDR3 contains 15 residues. The CDR3 loop reads CASRPTGGTKNIQYF. The CDR3 region has the DNA TGCGCCAGCAGACCCACCGGGGGAACCAAAAACATTCAGTACTTC. Filled out from reference TRBV5-1 and TRBJ2-4, the complete variable domain reads KAGVTQTPRYLIKTRGQQVTLSCSPISGHRSVSWYQQTPGQGLQFLFEYFSETQRNKGNFPGRFSGRQFSNSRSEMNVSTLELGDSALYLCASRPTGGTKNIQYFGAGTRLSVL.

This sequence joins TRBV5-1 and TRBJ1-5, with D perhaps TRBD1 (6 bases). Trimming cost V 0 bases and J 5 bases, with 12 bases left between them. CDR3 length equals 15 residues. Germline CDR1 reads SGHRS; CDR2 reads YFSETQ. This CDR3 is CASSLVGGADQPQHF. CDR3 DNA sequence: TGCGCCAGCAGCTTGGTTGGGGGCGCTGATCAGCCCCAGCATTTT.

The V call is TRBV3-1 (or the pseudogene TRBV3-2), the J call TRBJ1-3; D is unresolved. Trimming stripped 0 bases from V and 7 bases from J, with 10 bases between. There are 14 residues in the CDR3. The germline V gene encodes CDR1 LGHDT and CDR2 YNNKEL (reference sequence). CDR3 amino acids: CASSQEGTWNTIYF. The CDR3 nucleotides read TGTGCCAGCAGCCAAGAGGGCACCTGGAACACCATATATTTT.

The V call is TRBV3-1 (or the pseudogene TRBV3-2), the J call TRBJ2-3; TRBD2 might be the D (6 bases). V lost 5 bases and J lost 6, with 18 bases in between. The CDR3 has 15 amino acids. CDR1 and CDR2 from the germline V gene are LGHDT and YNNKEL (reference sequence). CDR3 loop: CASSSNRDLYDTQYF. The CDR3 DNA follows: TGTGCCAGCAGCAGTAACCGGGACTTATACGATACGCAGTATTTT.

The chain combines TRBV10-3 with TRBJ1-1, with TRBD1 matching 7 bases. CDR3 length equals 13 residues. Germline values: CDR1 ENHRY, CDR2 SYGVKD. The junction had 1 base not matched to a gene; V was cut back by 3 bases and J by 3 bases. The CDR3 reads CAISEGGDTEAFF. CDR3 nucleotides: TGTGCCATCAGTGAAGGGGGCGACACTGAAGCTTTCTTT.